The 22 T cell receptor beta chains given below trace back to one sample, sequenced in a study of glioma-infiltrating T cells after dendritic cell vaccination. The data were produced by immunoSEQ multiplex PCR, yet TCRdb's version contains in-frame clones alone and is incomplete. The sample consists of about 95,000 clones, more than 75% of them appearing once. The sequenced sample was blood, obtained before dendritic cell vaccination. These receptors were taken from a human donor with glioblastoma.

The V gene is TRBV5-5, the J gene TRBJ2-7; D perhaps matches TRBD1 (6 bases). Germline V gives CDR1 SGHKS, CDR2 YYEKEE (reference sequence). With 1 base removed from V and 4 bases from J, the gap between germline ends came to 12 bases. CDR3 length: 14 residues. In DNA form, the CDR3 reads TGTGCCAGCAGCTTGACAGGGATCCAATACGAGCAGTACTTC. It encodes CASSLTGIQYEQYF. Using reference TRBV5-5 and TRBJ2-7 for the parts outside the CDR3, the full variable domain is DAGVTQSPTHLIKTRGQQVTLRCSPISGHKSVSWYQQVLGQGPQFIFQYYEKEERGRGNFPDRFSARQFPNYSSELNVNALLLGDSALYLCASSLTGIQYEQYFGPGTRLTVT.

The genes are TRBV19 and TRBJ1-1; the D is unclear. With 8 bases removed from V and 7 bases from J, the gap between germline ends came to 23 bases. CDR3 size: 15 residues. Per germline, CDR1 LNHDA and CDR2 SQIVND (reference sequence). The CDR3 spells CASFQVSGRRIEAFF. CDR3 DNA sequence: TGTGCCAGTTTTCAGGTGTCGGGGAGGAGGATTGAAGCTTTCTTT.

The rearrangement links TRBV5-6 to TRBJ2-7; no reliable D call. The germline V gene encodes CDR1 SGHDT and CDR2 YYEEEE. Trimming shortened V by 1 base and J by 2 bases, and 10 bases separated the two germline ends. The CDR3 is made up of 14 amino acids. CDR3 bases: TGTGCCAGCAGCTTGTCAGCGACCGCCTACGAGCAGTACTTC. Its protein is CASSLSATAYEQYF.

The chain employs TRBV28 and TRBJ1-2; 8 nucleotides agree with TRBD1. The CDR3 has 15 amino acids. Germline CDR1 reads MDHEN; CDR2 reads SYDVKM. V gave up 5 bases and J gave up 0 bases; unmatched junction bases: 5. The CDR3 nucleotides read TGTGCCAGCAGTGGGGGACAGGCCTCTAACTATGGCTACACCTTC. It translates to CASSGGQASNYGYTF.

The rearrangement links TRBV7-3 to TRBJ1-1; 7 nucleotides line up with TRBD1. Trimming took 2 bases from V and 9 from J; bases not matched to a gene: 3. CDR1 is SGHTA and CDR2 is FQGTGA in the germline V gene. This CDR3 comprises 12 residues. CDR3 region: CASSLVGQKAFF. The DNA for the CDR3 is TGTGCCAGCAGCTTAGTGGGACAGAAAGCTTTCTTT.

The chain has TRBV2 and TRBJ1-5; 7 bases line up with TRBD1. V shed 3 bases and J 3 bases; nucleotides not matched to a gene: 8. The CDR3 has 16 residues. Germline lookup yields CDR1 SNHLY and CDR2 FYNNEI. The CDR3: CASSEQGGGINQPQHF. CDR3 nucleotide sequence: TGTGCCAGCAGTGAGCAGGGGGGTGGCATCAATCAGCCCCAGCATTTT. Looking up the rest from reference TRBV2 and TRBJ1-5 gives the full variable domain: EPEVTQTPSHQVTQMGQEVILRCVPISNHLYFYWYRQILGQKVEFLVSFYNNEISEKSEIFDDQFSVERPDGSNFTLKIRSTKLEDSAMYFCASSEQGGGINQPQHFGDGTRLSIL.

V and J are TRBV10-2 and TRBJ1-5, with 11 nucleotides matching TRBD1. CDR3 length: 15 residues. Germline values: CDR1 WSHSY, CDR2 SAAADI. V lost 7 bases, J lost 3 bases, and 5 bases stayed unmatched. This chain's CDR3 is CASNPDRGLNQPQHF. The CDR3 DNA follows: TGCGCCAGCAACCCGGACAGGGGGCTCAATCAGCCCCAGCATTTT.

The V and J genes are TRBV11-2 and TRBJ2-5; TRBD1 matches 8 bases. The CDR3 has 15 amino acids. V lost 1 base to trimming and J lost 5 bases; unmatched junction nucleotides: 6. The germline V gene has CDR1 SGHAT and CDR2 FQNNGV. CDR3 sequence: CASSLGRGREETQYF. The CDR3 DNA is TGTGCCAGCAGCTTAGGCAGGGGGCGCGAGGAGACCCAGTACTTC. The variable domain in full, with the rest retrieved from reference TRBV11-2 and TRBJ2-5, is EAGVAQSPRYKIIEKRQSVAFWCNPISGHATLYWYQQILGQGPKLLIQFQNNGVVDDSQLPKDRFSAERLKGVDSTLKIQPAKLEDSAVYLCASSLGRGREETQYFGPGTRLLVL.

This clone was picked up a small number of times. The CDR3 coding sequence is TGTGCCAGCAGTTCCAGCGGGAGGGCCTTTGGGGTAGATACGCAGTATTTT. The encoded protein is CASSSSGRAFGVDTQYF. The rearrangement links TRBV11-1 to TRBJ2-3, with TRBD2 identical over 10 bases. The CDR3 is made up of 17 amino acids. Trimming at V came to 6 bases and at J to 5 bases, leaving 14 bases not matched to a gene. Germline CDR1 and CDR2: SGHAT and FQDESV (reference sequence).

A few counts support this clone. V gene TRBV30 combines with J gene TRBJ1-3; 8 nucleotides match TRBD1. The CDR3 runs to 13 residues. Looked up from germline, CDR1 is GTSNPN and CDR2 is SVGIG (reference sequence). The V and J ends lost 5 bases and 4 bases, in that order; junction bases with no gene match: 4. The CDR3 region has the DNA TGTGCCTGGGCGACAGGGGAAGGAAACACCATATATTTT. Translation gives CAWATGEGNTIYF.

The chain links TRBV18 to TRBJ1-2, with 9 positions matching TRBD1. Germline trimming cut 4 bases from V and 4 bases from J; bases unmatched to any gene: 10. This CDR3 region has 16 residues. Germline CDR1 reads KGHSH; CDR2 reads LQKENI. CDR3 protein: CASSLLTGGTSYGYTF. The CDR3 DNA sequence: TGTGCCAGCTCACTACTAACAGGGGGCACGTCCTATGGCTACACCTTC.

The chain carries TRBV7-2 and TRBJ2-3, with D perhaps matching TRBD2 (6 bases). From germline, CDR1 is SGHTA and CDR2 FQGNSA. The germline V and J ends were trimmed by 5 bases and 2 bases, with 14 bases remaining between them. The CDR3 extends over 15 amino acids. The CDR3 DNA reads TGTGCCAGCAGCCCCTGGGGCGGGATCACAGATACGCAGTATTTT. Residues: CASSPWGGITDTQYF. Based on the CDR3 plus reference TRBV7-2 and TRBJ2-3, the full variable domain is GAGVSQSPSNKVTEKGKDVELRCDPISGHTALYWYRQSLGQGLEFLIYFQGNSAPDKSGLPSDRFSAERTGGSVSTLTIQRTQQEDSAVYLCASSPWGGITDTQYFGPGTRLTVL.

The V call is TRBV6-1, the J call TRBJ1-1; D remains unclear. Germline V gives CDR1 MNHNS, CDR2 SASEGT. The V end lost 8 bases, the J end lost 4 bases, and 11 bases lay between the germline ends. The CDR3 is 12 residues long. The CDR3 is CASSRSFTEAFF. For the CDR3, the DNA is TGTGCCAGCTCCAGGTCCTTCACTGAAGCTTTCTTT.

This clone occurred a few times. The V and J genes are TRBV10-3 and TRBJ2-3, with D maybe TRBD2 (6 bases). This CDR3 contains 16 residues. The germline V gene encodes CDR1 ENHRY and CDR2 SYGVKD. The germline V and J ends were trimmed by 4 bases and 3 bases, with 17 bases remaining between them. The CDR3 loop is CAISGGGAISTDTQYF. In DNA form, the CDR3 reads TGTGCCATCAGTGGCGGCGGGGCGATATCGACAGATACGCAGTATTTT.

The rearrangement joins TRBV9 to TRBJ2-5; possibly TRBD1 for D (6 bases). The CDR3 runs 13 residues. V was clipped by 4 bases and J by 5 bases, with 12 bases between them. Germline lookup yields CDR1 SGDLS and CDR2 YYNGEE. The CDR3 loop reads CASSTHRAETQYF. DNA of the CDR3: TGTGCCAGCAGCACCCACAGGGCGGAGACCCAGTACTTC.

This chain joins TRBV5-1 and TRBJ1-3; a possible D gene is TRBD1 (5 bases). CDR1 is SGHRS and CDR2 is YFSETQ in the germline V gene. V was clipped by 0 bases and J by 4 bases, with 11 bases between them. The CDR3 extends over 15 amino acids. The CDR3 sequence is CASSLGSGPGNTIYF. Written as DNA, the CDR3 is TGCGCCAGCAGCTTGGGGTCAGGGCCCGGAAACACCATATATTTT.

V is TRBV27 and J is TRBJ1-5; tentatively, D is TRBD1 (6 bases). This CDR3 region has 14 residues. Germline assignment: CDR1 MNHEY and CDR2 SMNVEV (reference sequence). Trimming shortened V by 6 bases and J by 6 bases, and 15 bases separated the two germline ends. The CDR3 DNA follows: TGTGCCAGCAGAAGACAGGCCGCCGGTCAGCCCCAGCATTTT. The encoded protein is CASRRQAAGQPQHF.

This clone was seen more than once but under ten times. This rearrangement joins TRBV25-1 to TRBJ1-1; 9 bases agree with TRBD1. The CDR3 has 15 amino acids. Unmatched junction bases numbered 7, after V lost 3 bases and J lost 5 bases. Per germline, CDR1 MGHDK and CDR2 SYGVNS. The CDR3: CASSDGTGKTTEAFF. The CDR3 DNA follows: TGTGCCAGCAGTGACGGGACAGGGAAAACAACTGAAGCTTTCTTT.

The chain employs TRBV7-9 and TRBJ1-1; weak D call: TRBD1 (6 bases). This CDR3 has 11 amino acids. Germline V gene lookup returns CDR1 SEHNR and CDR2 FQNEAQ (reference sequence). V shed 6 bases and J shed 6 bases, with 8 bases lying between them. CDR3 sequence: CASRRQAEAFF. The CDR3 nucleotides read TGTGCCAGCAGGCGACAGGCTGAAGCTTTCTTT. The complete variable domain, with remaining parts taken from reference TRBV7-9 and TRBJ1-1, reads DTGVSQNPRHKITKRGQNVTFRCDPISEHNRLYWYRQTLGQGPEFLTYFQNEAQLEKSRLLSDRFSAERPKGSFSTLEIQRTEQGDSAMYLCASRRQAEAFFGQGTRLTVV.

The rearrangement links TRBV6-6 to TRBJ2-1; TRBD1 matches 9 bases. The CDR3 consists of 15 residues. V dropped 5 bases and J dropped 4; count of bases not matched to a gene: 6. The germline V gene has CDR1 MNHNY and CDR2 SVGAGI (reference sequence). The CDR3 DNA follows: TGTGCCAGCAGTACAGGGGGCGCCGAATACAATGAGCAGTTCTTC. It encodes CASSTGGAEYNEQFF.

V is TRBV7-2 and J is TRBJ1-2; 10 bases map to TRBD1. The CDR3 is 15 residues long. The V and J ends lost 4 bases and 4 bases, in that order; junction bases with no gene match: 6. Germline V gene sequence: CDR1 SGHTA, CDR2 FQGNSA. CDR3 amino acids: CASSSVTGGGYGYTF. DNA for the CDR3: TGTGCCAGCAGCTCGGTGACAGGGGGCGGCTATGGCTACACCTTC.

The J gene is TRBJ2-1, the V gene TRBV5-1; D uncertain. The CDR3 covers 16 residues. V gave up 1 base and J gave up 4 bases, with 15 bases separating them. CDR1 and CDR2 from the germline V gene are SGHRS and YFSETQ. As DNA, the CDR3 is TGCGCCAGCAGCTTGAATTGGTTGGCCCCTTACAATGAGCAGTTCTTC. Protein sequence: CASSLNWLAPYNEQFF.